The 32 T cell receptor beta chains reported below all come from one sample, sequenced in a study of identical twins. Each CDR3 protein is one row after TCRdb ran MiXCR on the 5' RACE reads. The table records about 240,000 distinct CDR3 sequences, approximately 6.8% of them present only once. The sample was also reused in another study, on yellow fever vaccine responses in identical twins.

Sequences were obtained from CD8+ T cells sorted from blood. These receptors were collected from a woman between 18 and 29 years old in good health.

The chain uses TRBV2 and TRBJ2-7; 9 nucleotides match TRBD1. V was clipped by 7 bases and J by 2 bases; unmatched bases: 9. The CDR3 sequence is 15 residues long. The germline gives CDR1 SNHLY, CDR2 FYNNEI. In DNA form, the CDR3 reads TGTGCCAGCAAGTATACAGGGGGCCAACCCTACGAGCAGTACTTC. Its translation is CASKYTGGQPYEQYF.

This clonotype has a count of ten or more. The rearrangement uses TRBV2 and TRBJ1-5; no clear D. The germline gives CDR1 SNHLY, CDR2 FYNNEI. The CDR3 totals 12 residues. V lost 6 bases and J lost 5, with 8 bases in between. The CDR3 is CASRREHQPQHF. Written as DNA, the CDR3 is TGTGCCAGCAGAAGAGAGCATCAGCCCCAGCATTTT.

This clonotype was counted ten times or more. V is TRBV20-1 and J is TRBJ1-3; the D gene is possibly TRBD1 (6 bases). Trimming shortened V by 2 bases and J by 3 bases, and 14 bases separated the two germline ends. Germline CDR1 DFQATT, CDR2 SNEGSKA (reference sequence). The CDR3 extends over 15 amino acids. The CDR3 DNA sequence: TGCAGTGCTAGACGATACAGGGAAGGTGGAAACACCATATATTTT. This codes for CSARRYREGGNTIYF.

In this sample, this clonotype turned up a few times. This chain joins TRBV4-2 and TRBJ2-5; 13 nucleotides align to TRBD2. The J segment lost 1 base and the V segment lost 3 bases, leaving 11 bases of the junction unmatched. Germline V CDR1 and CDR2: LGHNA, YNFKEQ. The CDR3 contains 19 residues. DNA of the CDR3: TGTGCCAGCAGCCAGGGAACTCGGACTAGCGGGAGTCTCCAAGAGACCCAGTACTTC. It is translated as CASSQGTRTSGSLQETQYF.

The rearrangement links TRBV11-3 to TRBJ1-3; D is ambiguous. V was cut by 5 bases and J by 3 bases, with 11 bases left in between. The CDR3 spans 14 residues. In germline, CDR1 is SGHNT, CDR2 YENEEA. The CDR3, as DNA: TGTGCCAGCAGCCAAGAGGGAGGTGGAAACACCATATATTTT. Its translation: CASSQEGGGNTIYF.

The sample holds a few counts of this clonotype. This chain links TRBV12-3 or TRBV12-4 with TRBJ2-1; unclear D gene. V was clipped by 8 bases and J by 9 bases, with 11 bases between them. This CDR3 spans 11 amino acids. CDR3 protein: CASLNSGEQFF. For the CDR3, the DNA is TGTGCCAGCCTTAATTCGGGTGAGCAGTTCTTC.

The chain joins TRBV28 to TRBJ2-7; D perhaps matches TRBD1 (5 bases). Trimming cost V 5 bases and J 2 bases, with 13 bases left between them. The CDR3 extends over 14 amino acids. Germline CDR1 and CDR2: MDHEN and SYDVKM. DNA for the CDR3: TGTGCCAGCAGTGACAGTGCGTCGACCTACGAGCAGTACTTC. Translated, it gives CASSDSASTYEQYF.

This clonotype was observed a few times. The DNA for the CDR3 is TGTGCCAGCAGCCCCATACGGGGGGGCGACTATGGCTACACCTTC. Its protein is CASSPIRGGDYGYTF. The chain joins TRBV12-3 or TRBV12-4 to TRBJ1-2; TRBD1 is a possible D gene (6 bases). V shed 6 bases and J shed 3 bases, with 17 bases lying between them. This CDR3 spans 15 amino acids.

This clonotype was seen a few times. The rearrangement joins TRBV6-4 to TRBJ2-1; D is unclear. The V gene lost 3 bases and the J gene lost 1 base, with 4 bases spanning the gap. Germline assignment: CDR1 MRHNA and CDR2 SNTAGT. This CDR3 is 13 amino acids long. The DNA for the CDR3 is TGTGCCAGCAGTGATGGGTCCTACAATGAGCAGTTCTTC. This gives the protein CASSDGSYNEQFF.

This clonotype came up a few times. The gene calls are TRBV12-3 or TRBV12-4 and TRBJ2-5, with D unresolved. V lost 0 bases, J lost 1 base, and 12 bases lay in between. The CDR3 is 16 residues long. CDR3 residues: CASSLASLGIQETQYF. CDR3 DNA sequence: TGTGCCAGCAGTTTAGCGAGCCTTGGGATCCAAGAGACCCAGTACTTC.

This clonotype was seen a handful of times. CDR3 nucleotide sequence: TGTGCCAGCAGCTCAGGGGGTAGCCTCGAGACCCAGTACTTC. The encoded protein is CASSSGGSLETQYF. The chain has TRBV7-6 and TRBJ2-5; 7 bases are shared with TRBD1. Germline V gene sequence: CDR1 SGHVS, CDR2 FNYEAQ. Trimming at V came to 4 bases and at J to 5 bases, leaving 7 bases not matched to a gene. The CDR3 runs 14 residues. The whole variable domain, remainder taken from reference TRBV7-6 and TRBJ2-5, is GAGVSQSPRYKVTKRGQDVALRCDPISGHVSLYWYRQALGQGPEFLTYFNYEAQQDKSGLPNDRFSAERPEGSISTLTIQRTEQRDSAMYRCASSSGGSLETQYFGPGTRLLVL.

This sequence joins TRBV6-2 or TRBV6-3 and TRBJ2-1; possibly TRBD1 or TRBD2 for D (5 bases each). The CDR3 loop spans 17 amino acids. Germline loops: CDR1 MNHEY, CDR2 SVGEGT. V was clipped by 2 bases and J by 7 bases, with 21 bases between them. This CDR3 reads CASSYTGYGGEWNEQFF. The CDR3 DNA is TGTGCCAGCAGTTACACTGGTTATGGGGGAGAATGGAATGAGCAGTTCTTC.

This clonotype was counted only a few times. The chain links TRBV28 to TRBJ2-2; 10 positions agree with TRBD2. Germline V gives CDR1 MDHEN, CDR2 SYDVKM. V shed 6 bases, J shed 9 bases, and the junction held 10 bases outside the gene matches. CDR3 length equals 15 residues. DNA of the CDR3: TGTGCCAGCAGCTTTACTCCTAGCGGGAGTCGGGAGCTGTTTTTT. Protein sequence: CASSFTPSGSRELFF.

The chain is built from TRBV27 and TRBJ2-3; 7 bases map to TRBD2. The germline CDR1 and CDR2 sequences are MNHEY and SMNVEV (reference sequence). J lost 3 bases, V lost 5 bases, and 8 bases had no gene match. CDR3 length: 15 residues. CDR3 loop: CASSGGGRWTDTQYF. In DNA form, the CDR3 reads TGTGCCAGCAGTGGGGGGGGACGTTGGACAGATACGCAGTATTTT.

This chain links TRBV10-2 with TRBJ1-1; D ambiguous. The germline V gene has CDR1 WSHSY and CDR2 SAAADI. Trimming stripped 2 bases from V and 4 bases from J, with 11 bases between. The CDR3 length is 14 residues. As DNA, the CDR3 is TGCGCCAGCAGTGAGCTAGGACCGCTCACTGAAGCTTTCTTT. Amino acids: CASSELGPLTEAFF.

This clonotype was detected only a few times. The gene calls are TRBV5-1 and TRBJ2-7; D call uncertain. This CDR3 contains 15 residues. Germline V gene lookup returns CDR1 SGHRS and CDR2 YFSETQ. Trimming shortened V by 0 bases and J by 2 bases, and 12 bases separated the two germline ends. The CDR3 nucleotides are TGCGCCAGCAGCTTGGTTCGGGCGCCCCCCTACGAGCAGTACTTC. Amino acid sequence: CASSLVRAPPYEQYF.

In this sample, this clonotype turned up a few times. The rearrangement joins TRBV7-9 to TRBJ1-1, with 8 bases fitting TRBD1. This CDR3 region has 15 residues. Trimming took 4 bases from V and 0 from J; bases not matched to a gene: 4. CDR1 is SEHNR and CDR2 is FQNEAQ in the germline V gene (reference sequence). The CDR3 nucleotides are TGTGCCAGCAGCTCGAAGGGACAGGTGAACACTGAAGCTTTCTTT. This encodes CASSSKGQVNTEAFF.

The chain employs TRBV27 and TRBJ1-2, with 7 bases lining up with TRBD1. Germline loops: CDR1 MNHEY, CDR2 SMNVEV (reference sequence). V trimming: 7 bases; J trimming: 1 base; junction bases outside the gene matches: 18. The CDR3 totals 18 residues. CDR3 amino acids: CASIPTLRQGEYNYGYTF. The DNA for the CDR3 is TGTGCCAGCATCCCTACTTTAAGACAGGGCGAATATAACTATGGCTACACCTTC.

In this sample, this clonotype turned up many times. An end of the junction differs from the germline gene, which may be a read error. The chain combines TRBV12-3 or TRBV12-4 with TRBJ1-5, with 8 bases aligning to TRBD1. This CDR3 has 20 residues. This CDR3 reads CASSLGTGGLVGNSNQPQHF. Here the CDR3 DNA reads TGTGCCAGCAGCTTAGGCACAGGGGGTCTTGTGGGCAATAGCAATCAGCCCCAGCATTTT.

V and J are TRBV7-6 and TRBJ2-4; 7 bases agree with TRBD1. CDR1 SGHVS and CDR2 FNYEAQ come from the germline V gene. V lost 5 bases and J lost 3; bases outside the gene matches: 1. The CDR3 runs to 13 residues. CDR3 sequence: CASSPGGKNIQYF. The CDR3 DNA is TGTGCCAGCAGCCCAGGGGGCAAAAACATTCAGTACTTC.

This rearrangement joins TRBV6-2 or TRBV6-3 to TRBJ2-7; perhaps TRBD1 as D (8 bases). Germline loops: CDR1 MNHEY, CDR2 SVGEGT. V lost 6 bases and J 3 bases, leaving 18 bases between the germline ends. CDR3 size: 15 residues. The CDR3 loop reads CASSYRGGRLYEQYF. CDR3 in DNA: TGTGCCAGCAGCTACAGGGGGGGCAGACTCTACGAGCAGTACTTC.

This clonotype was observed a handful of times. The chain employs TRBV7-9 and TRBJ2-1; TRBD2 matches at 11 bases. V gave up 6 bases and J gave up 8 bases; unmatched junction bases: 0. Per the germline V gene, CDR1 is SEHNR and CDR2 is FQNEAQ (reference sequence). This CDR3 contains 12 residues. CDR3 in amino acids: CASRLAGDEQFF. The CDR3 DNA is TGTGCCAGCAGACTAGCGGGGGATGAGCAGTTCTTC.

This rearrangement joins TRBV11-2 to TRBJ2-7; no clear D. The germline V gene encodes CDR1 SGHAT and CDR2 FQNNGV. The CDR3 contains 15 residues. With 0 bases removed from V and 1 base from J, the gap between germline ends came to 10 bases. The CDR3 DNA follows: TGTGCCAGCAGCTTAGAATTAGCCCCTTCCTACGAGCAGTACTTC. This codes for CASSLELAPSYEQYF. The full variable domain, its missing parts supplied by reference TRBV11-2 and TRBJ2-7, is EAGVAQSPRYKIIEKRQSVAFWCNPISGHATLYWYQQILGQGPKLLIQFQNNGVVDDSQLPKDRFSAERLKGVDSTLKIQPAKLEDSAVYLCASSLELAPSYEQYFGPGTRLTVT.

This clonotype was seen only a few times. The genes are TRBV24-1 and TRBJ2-3; 8 bases are shared with TRBD1. The germline CDR1 and CDR2 sequences are KGHDR and SFDVKD. This CDR3 has 16 residues. The V segment lost 4 bases and the J segment 1 base; nucleotides outside the gene matches: 6. CDR3 residues: CATSDLQGARTDTQYF. The CDR3 region has the DNA TGTGCCACCAGTGACCTTCAGGGGGCACGCACAGATACGCAGTATTTT.

This clonotype was counted between two and nine times. V is TRBV15 and J is TRBJ2-5; TRBD2 matches 9 bases. J gave up 1 base and V 5 bases, and 11 bases lay outside the gene matches. Germline assignment: CDR1 LNHNV and CDR2 YYDKDF (reference sequence). The CDR3 extends over 17 amino acids. CDR3 DNA: TGTGCCACCAGCCAGAGTTCGTTAGCGGGGGCCCAAGAGACCCAGTACTTC. The encoded protein is CATSQSSLAGAQETQYF.

V gene TRBV7-8 combines with J gene TRBJ2-1, with D tentatively TRBD2 (5 bases). CDR3 size: 17 residues. Per germline, CDR1 SGHVS and CDR2 FQNEAQ. Trimming shortened V by 5 bases and J by 0 bases, and 17 bases separated the two germline ends. CDR3 in amino acids: CASSPRRVSASYNEQFF. DNA for the CDR3: TGTGCCAGCAGCCCAAGGCGTGTTAGCGCCTCCTACAATGAGCAGTTCTTC. The full variable domain, rest sourced from reference TRBV7-8 and TRBJ2-1, is GAGVSQSPRYKVAKRGQDVALRCDPISGHVSLFWYQQALGQGPEFLTYFQNEAQLDKSGLPSDRFFAERPEGSVSTLKIQRTQQEDSAVYLCASSPRRVSASYNEQFFGPGTRLTVL.

Ten or more counts support this clonotype. The CDR3 loop is CASSAGGQGVTEAFF. Written as DNA, the CDR3 is TGCGCCAGCAGCGCCGGGGGACAGGGGGTTACTGAAGCTTTCTTT. This rearrangement joins TRBV5-1 to TRBJ1-1; 11 bases are shared with TRBD1. The germline V gene encodes CDR1 SGHRS and CDR2 YFSETQ. This CDR3 comprises 15 residues. With V trimmed by 4 bases and J by 5 bases, 7 bases remained unmatched.

This clonotype was observed a handful of times. This chain uses TRBV6-2 or TRBV6-3 with TRBJ2-7; D not resolved. This CDR3 comprises 14 residues. Germline V gene sequence: CDR1 MNHEY, CDR2 SVGEGT. With 6 bases removed from V and 4 bases from J, the gap between germline ends came to 16 bases. CDR3 loop: CASSLGFWGYEQYF. CDR3 bases: TGTGCCAGCAGCCTTGGCTTTTGGGGTTACGAGCAGTACTTC.

This clonotype came up a few times. The chain recombines TRBV27 with TRBJ2-3; 8 bases are a match to TRBD2. V gave up 1 base and J gave up 3 bases; unmatched junction bases: 9. This CDR3 spans 17 amino acids. The germline V gene encodes CDR1 MNHEY and CDR2 SMNVEV (reference sequence). This CDR3 reads CASSLWASGFGTDTQYF. CDR3 nucleotide sequence: TGTGCCAGCAGTTTATGGGCTAGCGGGTTCGGGACAGATACGCAGTATTTT.

At least ten counts were recorded for this clonotype. This chain uses TRBV24-1 with TRBJ2-2, with 7 bases matching TRBD1. After removal of 12 bases from V and 6 bases from J, the junction contained 15 bases not matched to a gene. This CDR3 has 15 amino acids. Germline CDR1 KGHDR, CDR2 SFDVKD. The CDR3 DNA sequence: TGTGCCGTATCATTCTCCGGGACAGAGGCCGGGGAGCTGTTTTTT. It specifies CAVSFSGTEAGELFF.

This clonotype occurred many times. The rearrangement joins TRBV7-2 to TRBJ2-7, with D possibly matching TRBD2 (5 bases). CDR1 and CDR2 from the germline V gene are SGHTA and FQGNSA. This CDR3 has 16 amino acids. V was shortened by 1 base and J by 5 bases, with 18 bases between the two germline ends. The CDR3 DNA is TGTGCCAGCAGCTTAGAGGAGGTCCTAGGCGTTGACGAGCAGTACTTC. Its protein is CASSLEEVLGVDEQYF.

About this clonotype: A read error is possible here, since a much larger clone lies one base away. This chain connects TRBV27 to TRBJ2-5; 9 bases line up with TRBD1. The germline gives CDR1 MNHEY, CDR2 SMNVEV (reference sequence). Germline trimming cut 6 bases from V and 0 bases from J; bases unmatched to any gene: 2. The CDR3 consists of 14 residues. The CDR3 DNA reads as TGTGCCAGCAGGGGGACAGGGTACCAAGAGACCCAGTACTTC. Protein product: CASRGTGYQETQYF.